These 17 T cell receptor beta chains were all obtained from the same sample, sequenced in a study of beta chain features in type 1 diabetes. Broader study findings: Shorter TCRB CDR3s, moderately but significantly so, marked every one of the four CD4+ subsets in Type 1 diabetes patients.

These receptors have no known antigen. TCRB transcripts that were expressed got sequenced, as all of the isolated RNA had been reverse transcribed. Using immunoSEQ multiplex PCR, the repertoire was profiled, and TCRdb retains in-frame clones only, with some absent. The sample has 310,000 or so clones; 9.3% are singletons. Sequencing was done on a sample of central memory CD4+ T cells from blood. The origin of the receptors is a man aged 25 to 40 with type 1 diabetes.

This chain uses TRBV11-2 with TRBJ1-6; 10 nucleotides align to TRBD1. This CDR3 has 15 amino acids. The V gene's germline CDR1 is SGHAT and CDR2 FQNNGV. The trim removed 4 bases at V and 11 bases at J, leaving 8 bases unmatched. This CDR3 is CASSSSTGGAAPLHF. The CDR3 bases are TGTGCCAGCAGCTCTTCGACAGGGGGCGCGGCACCCCTCCACTTT.

The chain links TRBV27 to TRBJ1-2, with D perhaps TRBD1 (6 bases). V gave up 5 bases and J gave up 8 bases, with 24 bases separating them. This CDR3 has 16 amino acids. The germline V gene has CDR1 MNHEY and CDR2 SMNVEV (reference sequence). In DNA, the CDR3 is TGTGCCAGCAGTCCCTCTCACGCGGGGGCAATGAGGGGCTACACCTTC. Translated, it gives CASSPSHAGAMRGYTF.

This clone was seen a handful of times. The rearrangement links TRBV4-3 to TRBJ1-6; 10 positions match TRBD1. From germline, CDR1 is LGHNA and CDR2 YSLEER. This CDR3 contains 15 residues. Trimming removed 3 bases from V and 10 bases from J; junction bases left unmatched: 6. CDR3 loop: CASSHGTGDGSPLHF. In DNA, the CDR3 is TGCGCCAGCAGCCACGGGACAGGGGATGGATCACCCCTCCACTTT.

CDR3 sequence reads: CASSPGQGGGETQYF. The CDR3 DNA sequence: TGTGCCAGCAGCCCGGGACAGGGTGGGGGAGAGACCCAGTACTTC. The V and J genes are TRBV9 and TRBJ2-5, with 9 bases aligning to TRBD1. The CDR3 is made up of 15 amino acids. The V gene end was trimmed by 4 bases and the J gene end by 4 bases; junction bases not matched to a gene: 8. Germline values: CDR1 SGDLS, CDR2 YYNGEE.

To note about this clone: A much larger clone lies one base from this, so it may be a read error. The identical CDR3 is also encoded by other nucleotide sequences in the sample. The genes are TRBV7-9 and TRBJ2-2; D gene unclear. The V gene lost 3 bases and the J gene lost 1 base, with 6 bases spanning the gap. Germline CDR1 and CDR2: SEHNR and FQNEAQ (reference sequence). The CDR3 sequence is 14 residues long. For the CDR3, the DNA is TGTGCCAGCAGCTTGGACGGGAACACCGGGGAGCTGTTTTTT. It translates to CASSLDGNTGELFF.

This clone came up many times. J is TRBJ2-1 and V is TRBV14, with TRBD2 matching over 8 bases. Germline V gene data show CDR1 as SGHDN and CDR2 as FVKESK. There are 15 residues in the CDR3. The V and J ends lost 4 bases and 9 bases, in that order; junction bases with no gene match: 11. In nucleotides, the CDR3 is TGTGCCAGCAGCCTAGGGACTAGTCCCTCGAGTGAGCAGTTCTTC. This gives the protein CASSLGTSPSSEQFF. Full variable domain (rest looked up from reference TRBV14 and TRBJ2-1): EAGVTQFPSHSVIEKGQTVTLRCDPISGHDNLYWYRRVMGKEIKFLLHFVKESKQDESGMPNNRFLAERTGGTYSTLKVQPAELEDSGVYFCASSLGTSPSSEQFFGPGTRLTVL.

The chain joins TRBV25-1 to TRBJ2-3, with D perhaps TRBD1 or TRBD2 (6 bases each). The CDR3 totals 13 residues. V was pared by 6 bases and J by 5 bases, with 12 bases between. Per germline, CDR1 MGHDK and CDR2 SYGVNS. CDR3 region: CASRSGAQDTQYF. The CDR3, as DNA: TGTGCCAGCAGGTCGGGGGCGCAAGATACGCAGTATTTT.

J is TRBJ2-1 and V is TRBV30, with D unresolved. The CDR3 runs to 15 residues. CDR1 GTSNPN and CDR2 SVGIG come from the germline V gene (reference sequence). Trimming removed 4 bases from V and 3 bases from J, with 16 bases in between. The CDR3 region is CAWIKTQLDYNEQFF. The CDR3 DNA reads as TGTGCCTGGATCAAGACTCAACTGGACTACAATGAGCAGTTCTTC.

This clone was observed a handful of times. The V call is TRBV5-4, the J call TRBJ1-5; D gene unclear. The CDR3 is 13 residues long. The V gene lost 5 bases and the J gene lost 5 bases, with 11 bases spanning the gap. CDR1 is SGHNT, CDR2 YYREEE, per germline (reference sequence). CDR3 in amino acids: CASSPGWDQPQHF. The CDR3 coding sequence is TGTGCCAGCAGTCCCGGCTGGGATCAGCCCCAGCATTTT. Full variable domain (missing parts from reference TRBV5-4 and TRBJ1-5): ETGVTQSPTHLIKTRGQQVTLRCSSQSGHNTVSWYQQALGQGPQFIFQYYREEENGRGNFPPRFSGLQFPNYSSELNVNALELDDSALYLCASSPGWDQPQHFGDGTRLSIL.

This clone was seen more than once but under ten times. The chain couples TRBV5-1 to TRBJ2-5; possibly TRBD1 or TRBD2 for D (5 bases each). Trimming took 4 bases from V and 3 from J, leaving 13 bases between them. This CDR3 is 14 amino acids long. Per the germline V gene, CDR1 is SGHRS and CDR2 is YFSETQ. The CDR3 is CASSAWDHKETQYF. DNA of the CDR3: TGCGCCAGCAGCGCGTGGGACCATAAAGAGACCCAGTACTTC.

This clone occurred a few times. Here the CDR3 reads CASSEGQGVRDTQYF. CDR3 bases: TGTGCCAGCAGTGAAGGTCAGGGAGTCCGAGATACGCAGTATTTT. The V call is TRBV25-1, the J call TRBJ2-3; D possibly uses TRBD1 or TRBD2 (5 bases each). The CDR3 has 15 amino acids. Trimming stripped 2 bases from V and 5 bases from J, with 14 bases between. Germline V CDR1 and CDR2: MGHDK, SYGVNS.

CDR3 residues: CASSWTGTGSEKLFF. The CDR3 DNA follows: TGTGCCAGCAGCTGGACCGGGACAGGGTCCGAAAAACTGTTTTTT. This chain uses TRBV7-9 with TRBJ1-4; 9 positions agree with TRBD1. Looked up from germline, CDR1 is SEHNR and CDR2 is FQNEAQ (reference sequence). The CDR3 contains 15 residues. Unmatched junction bases numbered 8, after V lost 4 bases and J lost 8 bases.

This rearrangement joins TRBV9 to TRBJ2-1; no definite D call. The V and J ends lost 4 bases and 0 bases respectively, with 20 bases between them. The germline CDR1 and CDR2 sequences are SGDLS and YYNGEE. CDR3 length: 18 residues. The CDR3 sequence: CASSPNLGRVSSYNEQFF. In DNA, the CDR3 is TGTGCCAGCAGCCCCAATCTTGGCCGGGTGAGCTCCTACAATGAGCAGTTCTTC.

This clone was recorded a few times. The rearrangement links TRBV25-1 to TRBJ1-6, with D possibly matching TRBD1 (5 bases). The ends were cut back, 10 bases at V and 7 bases at J, with 17 bases in the middle. CDR3 length: 14 residues. CDR1 and CDR2 (germline): MGHDK, SYGVNS. DNA for the CDR3: TGTGCCACCCAACGGGGCGTAATAAATTCACCCCTCCACTTT. It codes for CATQRGVINSPLHF.

In this sample, this clone turned up a few times. The chain employs TRBV6-5 and TRBJ2-2; a possible D gene is TRBD1 (7 bases). Germline-derived CDR1 and CDR2 are MNHEY and SVGAGI. V was cut by 2 bases and J by 7 bases, with 11 bases left in between. The CDR3 is made up of 14 amino acids. CDR3 region: CASSYGRGVGELFF. The CDR3 nucleotides are TGTGCCAGCAGTTACGGCAGGGGGGTCGGGGAGCTGTTTTTT.

There are many counts of this clone. The chain joins TRBV6-6 to TRBJ2-3; 7 nucleotides line up with TRBD2. With V trimmed by 2 bases and J by 4 bases, 6 bases remained unmatched. Germline lookup yields CDR1 MNHNY and CDR2 SVGAGI (reference sequence). This CDR3 region has 15 residues. The CDR3 protein is CASSYLGLEADTQYF. The CDR3 nucleotides read TGTGCCAGCAGTTACCTCGGACTAGAGGCAGATACGCAGTATTTT.

This clone was detected many times. The V call is TRBV25-1, the J call TRBJ2-1; D call uncertain. The CDR3 sequence is 13 residues long. CDR1 is MGHDK and CDR2 is SYGVNS in the germline V gene. Trimming removed 2 bases from V and 8 bases from J, with 10 bases in between. The CDR3 protein is CASSEAGFDEQFF. DNA of the CDR3: TGTGCCAGCAGTGAAGCCGGGTTCGATGAGCAGTTCTTC.